Each of the 9 T cell receptor beta chains below was sequenced from the same sample in a study of blood T cell repertoires in COVID-19. Generated by immunoSEQ multiplex PCR, the TCRdb table keeps only in-frame clones and is missing some. This table has about 220,000 clones, about 82% appearing once. The source material was peripheral blood. These receptors were collected from a woman between 70 and 85 years old with COVID-19, enrolled during active disease.

The rearrangement uses TRBV10-2 and TRBJ2-5; 15 bases match TRBD2. Germline values: CDR1 WSHSY, CDR2 SAAADI. The CDR3 sequence is 16 residues long. J gave up 7 bases and V 4 bases, and 7 bases lay outside the gene matches. CDR3 sequence (DNA): TGCGCCAGCAGTGGCGGACTAGCGGGGGGGCACGGGACCCAGTACTTC. As protein: CASSGGLAGGHGTQYF.

The chain joins TRBV3-1 (or the pseudogene TRBV3-2) to TRBJ1-6, with D hard to call. The CDR3 totals 14 residues. Germline CDR1 is LGHDT and CDR2 is YNNKEL (reference sequence). V lost 4 bases to trimming and J lost 6 bases, with 10 bases between them. Written as DNA, the CDR3 is TGTGCCAGCAGCCGTTCCGGGAGTAATTCACCCCTCCACTTT. Protein sequence: CASSRSGSNSPLHF.

CDR3: CASSQDWIMLGNTGELFF. CDR3 DNA: TGCGCCAGCAGCCAAGATTGGATAATGCTAGGGAACACCGGGGAGCTGTTTTTT. The chain links TRBV4-3 to TRBJ2-2, with D uncertain. V lost 0 bases to trimming and J lost 1 base, with 15 bases between them. The germline V gene has CDR1 LGHNA and CDR2 YSLEER. The length of the CDR3 is 18 residues.

This clone was detected only once. The chain uses TRBV7-9 and TRBJ1-3; 8 bases agree with TRBD1. Germline V lookup: CDR1 SEHNR, CDR2 FQNEAQ (reference sequence). Trimming cost V 5 bases and J 3 bases; bases outside gene matches: 3. The CDR3 length is 14 residues. The CDR3 bases are TGTGCCAGCAGCCTGACAGGGGATGGAAACACCATATATTTT. Residues: CASSLTGDGNTIYF.

The chain is built from TRBV21-1 and TRBJ1-5; the table names TRBD1, a call not compared with the DNA. TRBV21-1 is flagged as a pseudogene. This CDR3 is built from 17 residues. CDR3 residues: CASSKDYLQGAIQPQHF. As DNA, the CDR3 is TGTGCCAGCAGCAAAGACTACTTGCAGGGGGCAATTCAGCCCCAGCATTTT.

The chain links TRBV5-4 to TRBJ2-7, with D tentatively TRBD1 (6 bases). CDR3 size: 14 residues. Trimming stripped 2 bases from V and 6 bases from J, with 15 bases between. Germline V gene data show CDR1 as SGHNT and CDR2 as YYREEE (reference sequence). The chain's CDR3 is CASSFEGTRLEQYF. The CDR3 region has the DNA TGTGCCAGCAGCTTTGAAGGGACACGGCTCGAGCAGTACTTC.

The genes are TRBV5-5 and TRBJ2-3, with 13 bases that match TRBD2. Germline V lookup: CDR1 SGHKS, CDR2 YYEKEE (reference sequence). The CDR3 extends over 16 amino acids. V lost 4 bases and J lost 2; bases outside the gene matches: 4. CDR3 coding DNA: TGTGCCAGCAGCCTGGGGACTAGCGGGATCACAGATACGCAGTATTTT. Protein: CASSLGTSGITDTQYF.

The chain couples TRBV6-8 to TRBJ2-7; 7 bases are a match to TRBD2. After removal of 2 bases from V and 1 base from J, the junction contained 8 bases not matched to a gene. In germline, CDR1 is MNHGY, CDR2 SAAAGT. The CDR3 length is 16 residues. CDR3 sequence: CASSYAPGLPSYEQYF. The CDR3 DNA sequence: TGTGCCAGCAGTTACGCGCCGGGACTACCATCCTACGAGCAGTACTTC.

The chain carries TRBV28 and TRBJ2-1, with a weak D call TRBD2 (6 bases). The CDR3 spans 12 residues. The germline CDR1 and CDR2 sequences are MDHEN and SYDVKM. V lost 1 base and J 10 bases, leaving 8 bases between the germline ends. CDR3 region: CASSLSAGEQFF. The DNA for the CDR3 is TGTGCCAGCAGTTTATCGGCGGGGGAGCAGTTCTTC.